This T cell receptor (beta chain) was recorded in a study of shared clonotypes between healthy human individuals. The V gene's germline CDR1 is SGHRS and CDR2 YFSETQ. The CDR3 spans 15 residues. V was trimmed by 4 bases and J by 2 bases, leaving 15 bases between them. Researchers divided each subset's genomic DNA evenly across several immunoSEQ plates. Unsorted PBMC replicate PCRs used approximately 300 ng DNA, 25,000 to 30,000 T cell genomes. The repertoire was sequenced with immunoSEQ multiplex PCR; TCRdb's copy has only in-frame clones and lacks some. The sample shows 97,000 or so clones, more than 45% of them seen only once. Only Caucasian adults living in Nashville, Tennessee served as donors.

The sequenced material came from PBMCs. The receptor was derived from a woman aged 40 to 50 in good health. Some clones in this sample may be carry-over from other donors' samples. The chain couples TRBV5-1 to TRBJ1-1; D perhaps matches TRBD1 (6 bases). The CDR3: CASSPRTELNTEAFF. The DNA of the CDR3 is TGCGCCAGCAGCCCGCGGACAGAACTCAACACTGAAGCTTTCTTT.